One sample yielded the 18 T cell receptor beta chains listed below, sequenced in a study of T cell responses to AZD1222 COVID-19 vaccine. Clones were read by immunoSEQ multiplex PCR, and TCRdb kept only the in-frame ones, dropping some. The top ten clones hold about 5.9% of a sample with 150,000 to 200,000 clones, around 91% of them seen once. This sample comprised peripheral blood, obtained 28 days after the second AZD1222 dose. The receptors come from an adult who received the AZD1222 COVID-19 vaccine.

The gene calls are TRBV28 and TRBJ1-6; D is unclear. V lost 7 bases, J lost 11 bases, and 18 bases lay in between. CDR1 is MDHEN, CDR2 SYDVKM, per germline. CDR3 length: 14 residues. The CDR3 DNA sequence: TGTGCCAGCAAAATGGACGGAAACTTCACACCCCTCCACTTT. Protein: CASKMDGNFTPLHF.

This chain connects TRBV3-1 (or the pseudogene TRBV3-2) to TRBJ1-1; D gene ambiguous. Per germline, CDR1 LGHDT and CDR2 YNNKEL (reference sequence). The CDR3 loop spans 14 amino acids. The V end lost 0 bases, the J end lost 6 bases, and 11 bases lay between the germline ends. The CDR3 spells CASSQEGRVAEAFF. DNA for the CDR3: TGTGCCAGCAGCCAAGAAGGAAGGGTGGCTGAAGCTTTCTTT.

The chain combines TRBV19 with TRBJ2-4; possibly TRBD1 for D (5 bases). Germline CDR1 LNHDA, CDR2 SQIVND (reference sequence). The CDR3 spans 16 residues. V was pared by 3 bases and J by 1 base, with 13 bases between. In DNA form, the CDR3 reads TGTGCCAGTAGTATTGCCGGAAGGGGTGCCAAAAACATTCAGTACTTC. Translation: CASSIAGRGAKNIQYF.

The CDR3 coding sequence is TGTGCCAGCAAACAGGGGGCGGGCACTGAAGCTTTCTTT. Its protein product is CASKQGAGTEAFF. This chain uses TRBV2 with TRBJ1-1, with 9 bases lining up with TRBD1. With V trimmed by 7 bases and J by 4 bases, 4 bases remained unmatched. This CDR3 has 13 amino acids. From germline, CDR1 is SNHLY and CDR2 FYNNEI.

The rearrangement joins TRBV5-4 to TRBJ2-2, with a weak D call TRBD1 (5 bases). This CDR3 is 14 amino acids long. Germline CDR1 SGHNT, CDR2 YYREEE (reference sequence). The germline V and J ends were trimmed by 2 bases and 6 bases, with 11 bases remaining between them. The CDR3 protein is CASSFARAAGELFF. The CDR3 nucleotides read TGTGCCAGCAGCTTCGCCAGGGCCGCCGGGGAGCTGTTTTTT.

The chain carries TRBV12-5 and TRBJ1-4; tentative D call: TRBD1 (5 bases). Per germline, CDR1 LGHNT and CDR2 FRNRAP. The ends were cut back, 7 bases at V and 8 bases at J, with 23 bases in the middle. The CDR3 covers 16 residues. The CDR3 nucleotides read TGTGCTAGTGTTTTTTCGGTCAGGGAAGAGGACGAAAAACTGTTTTTT. As protein: CASVFSVREEDEKLFF.

The genes are TRBV5-1 and TRBJ2-7; 8 nucleotides match TRBD1. The CDR3 sequence is 14 residues long. CDR1 and CDR2 (germline): SGHRS, YFSETQ. J gave up 4 bases and V 3 bases, and 6 bases lay outside the gene matches. CDR3 nucleotides: TGCGCCAGCAGCTCCCGACAGGGGTCATACGAGCAGTACTTC. Residues: CASSSRQGSYEQYF.

The chain joins TRBV27 to TRBJ2-7; 9 nucleotides line up with TRBD2. CDR1 and CDR2 (germline): MNHEY, SMNVEV (reference sequence). V lost 4 bases to trimming and J lost 3 bases; unmatched junction nucleotides: 1. The CDR3 has 13 amino acids. CDR3 region: CASSWRGGYEQYF. The CDR3 coding sequence is TGTGCCAGCAGTTGGCGGGGGGGCTACGAGCAGTACTTC.

This chain connects TRBV4-1 to TRBJ2-7; D remains ambiguous. V was clipped by 1 base and J by 2 bases, with 9 bases between them. CDR3 length: 14 amino acids. In germline, CDR1 is MGHRA, CDR2 YSYEKL. The CDR3 loop is CASSQVVHTYEQYF. In DNA form, the CDR3 reads TGCGCCAGCAGCCAAGTGGTGCATACCTACGAGCAGTACTTC.

V and J are TRBV4-2 and TRBJ1-5, with TRBD1 matching 7 bases. After removal of 4 bases from V and 3 bases from J, the junction contained 3 bases not matched to a gene. Germline CDR1 and CDR2: LGHNA and YNFKEQ. The CDR3 has 14 amino acids. The CDR3 DNA reads as TGTGCCAGCAGCCGCGGGACAGACAATCAGCCCCAGCATTTT. Its protein is CASSRGTDNQPQHF.

This clone was found once. This rearrangement joins TRBV9 to TRBJ2-1; D may correspond to TRBD1 or TRBD2 (8 bases each). CDR3 length equals 15 residues. Germline loops: CDR1 SGDLS, CDR2 YYNGEE. Trimming took 3 bases from V and 9 from J, leaving 19 bases between them. As DNA, the CDR3 is TGTGCCAGCAGCGATACAGGGGGACTAGTCGGTGAGCAGTTCTTC. This codes for CASSDTGGLVGEQFF.

CDR3: CASSVASSNEKLFF. CDR3 DNA: TGTGCCAGCAGCGTAGCTAGTTCTAATGAAAAACTGTTTTTT. The genes are TRBV9 and TRBJ1-4; no definite D call. The germline V gene encodes CDR1 SGDLS and CDR2 YYNGEE. The V and J ends lost 0 bases and 3 bases respectively, with 6 bases between them. The CDR3 loop spans 14 amino acids.

The rearrangement links TRBV28 to TRBJ2-7, with 7 bases aligning to TRBD1. This CDR3 is built from 14 residues. The V and J ends lost 6 bases and 9 bases, in that order; junction bases with no gene match: 14. Per the germline V gene, CDR1 is MDHEN and CDR2 is SYDVKM. CDR3 protein: CASRPLQGPGRQYF. CDR3 coding DNA: TGTGCCAGCAGGCCGTTACAGGGGCCGGGGCGGCAGTACTTC.

The CDR3 nucleotides are TGTGCCAGCAGCCAATCGACAGGGACCTACGAGCAGTACTTC. This codes for CASSQSTGTYEQYF. V gene TRBV3-1 (or the pseudogene TRBV3-2) combines with J gene TRBJ2-7; TRBD1 aligns across 7 bases. This CDR3 spans 14 amino acids. In germline, CDR1 is LGHDT, CDR2 YNNKEL (reference sequence). The V gene end was trimmed by 2 bases and the J gene end by 2 bases; junction bases not matched to a gene: 3.

This clone showed up just once. The rearrangement uses TRBV5-4 and TRBJ2-3; TRBD1 matches at 8 bases. The CDR3 runs to 14 residues. V shed 3 bases and J 5 bases; nucleotides not matched to a gene: 5. CDR1 and CDR2 from the germline V gene are SGHNT and YYREEE (reference sequence). The CDR3 DNA reads TGTGCCAGCAGCTCGGACAGGGTGGGAGATACGCAGTATTTT. Translation: CASSSDRVGDTQYF.

The V call is TRBV18, the J call TRBJ2-7; 11 nucleotides line up with TRBD2. V trimming: 3 bases; J trimming: 6 bases; junction bases outside the gene matches: 10. CDR1 and CDR2 from the germline V gene are KGHSH and LQKENI. The CDR3 covers 16 residues. This CDR3 reads CASSPAMLAGGGEQYF. In DNA, the CDR3 is TGTGCCAGCTCACCGGCTATGCTAGCGGGAGGAGGCGAGCAGTACTTC.

This sequence joins TRBV19 and TRBJ1-5; TRBD1 agrees at 10 bases. Germline V lookup: CDR1 LNHDA, CDR2 SQIVND (reference sequence). CDR3 length: 17 amino acids. Trimming took 4 bases from V and 6 from J; bases not matched to a gene: 12. The CDR3 DNA follows: TGTGCCAGTAGTACGAGTCCCGGGACAGGGGTAGGTCAGCCCCAGCATTTT. This gives the protein CASSTSPGTGVGQPQHF.

The V call is TRBV6-2 or TRBV6-3, the J call TRBJ1-1, with D maybe TRBD1 (5 bases). The V gene lost 2 bases and the J gene lost 0 bases, with 7 bases spanning the gap. The CDR3 is made up of 14 amino acids. Germline V gives CDR1 MNHEY, CDR2 SVGEGT. The CDR3 loop is CASSYVGLNTEAFF. In nucleotides, the CDR3 is TGTGCCAGCAGTTACGTGGGGCTGAACACTGAAGCTTTCTTT.